A single sample gave rise to the 28 T cell receptor beta chains below, sequenced in a study of Ad26.COV2.S vaccination and SARS-CoV-2 variants. As to treatment: about 20 received Ad26.COV2.S at low or high dose, single or two shots; about 5 received placebo; per-sample allocation not given. Sampling occurred on day 63 after the first vaccine or placebo injection. The data were produced by immunoSEQ multiplex PCR, yet TCRdb's version contains in-frame clones alone and is incomplete. Here the sample spans some 290,000 clones, about 86% being singletons. The input for sequencing was peripheral blood, taken in a trial of Ad26.COV2.S vaccine versus placebo. All receptors derive from a person aged 18-60 years who received the Ad26.COV2.S COVID-19 vaccine or a placebo.

V and J are TRBV29-1 and TRBJ2-7; D is unresolved. V lost 5 bases to trimming and J lost 3 bases, with 11 bases between them. CDR1 and CDR2 from the germline V gene are SQVTM and ANQGSEA. This CDR3 contains 12 residues. The CDR3 here is CSVRRWGYEQYF. The CDR3 DNA reads as TGCAGCGTTAGGCGTTGGGGCTACGAGCAGTACTTC.

The chain recombines TRBV6-5 with TRBJ1-2; 9 positions match TRBD1. Unmatched junction bases numbered 3, after V lost 5 bases and J lost 2 bases. Germline assignment: CDR1 MNHEY and CDR2 SVGAGI. The CDR3 is 14 amino acids. The CDR3 DNA follows: TGTGCCAGCAGTACCGGACAGGGGAACTATGGCTACACCTTC. Translating gives CASSTGQGNYGYTF.

The chain joins TRBV18 to TRBJ2-1; 7 positions match TRBD1. CDR3 length equals 16 residues. V shed 3 bases, J shed 1 base, and the junction held 6 bases outside the gene matches. Per the germline V gene, CDR1 is KGHSH and CDR2 is LQKENI. In DNA form, the CDR3 reads TGTGCCAGCTCACCGAAAACAGGGGCGTCCTACAATGAGCAGTTCTTC. Translation: CASSPKTGASYNEQFF.

This clone was detected only once. The chain carries TRBV14 and TRBJ2-1; possible D gene TRBD2, 6 bases. Germline V lookup: CDR1 SGHDN, CDR2 FVKESK. V was shortened by 4 bases and J by 0 bases, with 13 bases between the two germline ends. The CDR3 is 16 amino acids. CDR3: CASSLLGGSSYNEQFF. CDR3 DNA: TGTGCCAGCAGCCTGCTGGGGGGTAGCTCCTACAATGAGCAGTTCTTC.

The V call is TRBV11-2, the J call TRBJ1-1; tentative D call: TRBD1 (5 bases). V lost 3 bases, J lost 7 bases, and 9 bases lay in between. Looked up from germline, CDR1 is SGHAT and CDR2 is FQNNGV. This CDR3 has 12 amino acids. CDR3 loop: CASSFRGFEAFF. The CDR3 region has the DNA TGTGCCAGCAGCTTTCGGGGCTTTGAAGCTTTCTTT.

The chain carries TRBV6-5 and TRBJ1-4; D unresolved. Germline CDR1 MNHEY, CDR2 SVGAGI. Trimming took 11 bases from V and 0 from J, leaving 4 bases between them. This CDR3 is built from 11 residues. CDR3: CALSTNEKLFF. Written as DNA, the CDR3 is TGTGCCTTGTCAACTAATGAAAAACTGTTTTTT.

The chain links TRBV10-3 to TRBJ1-2, with D perhaps matching TRBD1 (5 bases). CDR3 length equals 15 residues. From germline, CDR1 is ENHRY and CDR2 SYGVKD. V was pared by 3 bases and J by 5 bases, with 16 bases between. This CDR3 is CAISEREGLRYGYTF. In DNA, the CDR3 is TGTGCCATCAGTGAAAGGGAGGGACTTAGGTATGGCTACACCTTC.

The V gene is TRBV3-1 (or the pseudogene TRBV3-2), the J gene TRBJ1-2, with D perhaps matching TRBD1 (5 bases). Germline values: CDR1 LGHDT, CDR2 YNNKEL (reference sequence). V shed 3 bases and J shed 5 bases, with 19 bases lying between them. The CDR3 has 16 residues. The CDR3 here is CASSQAAGHSEYGYTF. The CDR3 nucleotides read TGTGCCAGCAGCCAGGCGGCAGGGCACTCGGAGTATGGCTACACCTTC.

The rearrangement joins TRBV5-5 to TRBJ1-6; tentative D call: TRBD1 (5 bases). The germline gives CDR1 SGHKS, CDR2 YYEKEE (reference sequence). The CDR3 covers 16 residues. V was pared by 0 bases and J by 10 bases, with 17 bases between. The CDR3 region is CASSLVPGHTGSPLHF. The CDR3 DNA is TGTGCCAGCAGCTTGGTACCCGGACATACAGGATCACCCCTCCACTTT.

The J gene is TRBJ2-2, the V gene TRBV6-1; tentatively, D is TRBD1 (6 bases). Trimming cost V 2 bases and J 5 bases, with 12 bases left between them. The CDR3 is 15 amino acids. CDR1 is MNHNS, CDR2 SASEGT, per germline. As DNA, the CDR3 is TGTGCCAGCAGTGAAACGATCACAGGGACCGGGGAGCTGTTTTTT. Amino acids: CASSETITGTGELFF.

V and J are TRBV9 and TRBJ1-2, with D possibly matching TRBD1 (5 bases). CDR3 size: 13 residues. The germline gives CDR1 SGDLS, CDR2 YYNGEE. Trimming shortened V by 4 bases and J by 4 bases, and 11 bases separated the two germline ends. The CDR3 protein is CASSNRGIYGYTF. CDR3 nucleotides: TGTGCCAGCAGCAACCGGGGGATCTATGGCTACACCTTC.

The chain has TRBV6-5 and TRBJ1-2; D possibly corresponds to TRBD1 (5 bases). This CDR3 is 13 amino acids long. The V gene's germline CDR1 is MNHEY and CDR2 SVGAGI. The V end was cut by 6 bases, the J end by 4 bases, with 12 bases between. The CDR3: CASSPRGSYGYTF. Here the CDR3 DNA reads TGTGCCAGCAGCCCACGGGGGAGCTATGGCTACACCTTC.

The genes are TRBV9 and TRBJ2-3, with 9 positions matching TRBD2. This CDR3 is built from 16 residues. V trimming: 7 bases; J trimming: 0 bases; junction bases outside the gene matches: 9. Germline CDR1 reads SGDLS; CDR2 reads YYNGEE. The CDR3 sequence is CASGRGGTSSTDTQYF. The CDR3 DNA sequence: TGTGCCAGCGGGCGGGGGGGCACATCTAGCACAGATACGCAGTATTTT.

The rearrangement uses TRBV7-6 and TRBJ2-5; 11 bases match TRBD1. Trimming removed 0 bases from V and 4 bases from J; junction bases left unmatched: 7. Per germline, CDR1 SGHVS and CDR2 FNYEAQ. This CDR3 has 17 amino acids. CDR3 sequence (DNA): TGTGCCAGCAGCTTAGCCCCTGGGGACAGGGGGGGAGAGACCCAGTACTTC. Translation gives CASSLAPGDRGGETQYF.

This chain joins TRBV11-2 and TRBJ1-2; D remains unclear. CDR3 size: 19 residues. Deletions cut 0 bases from V and 4 bases from J, with 24 bases between. CDR1 and CDR2 from the germline V gene are SGHAT and FQNNGV. CDR3 coding DNA: TGTGCCAGCAGCTTAGATCTTCCGTCGCTCTGGCCCCATCGCTATGGCTACACCTTC. Protein sequence: CASSLDLPSLWPHRYGYTF. Full variable domain (rest looked up from reference TRBV11-2 and TRBJ1-2): EAGVAQSPRYKIIEKRQSVAFWCNPISGHATLYWYQQILGQGPKLLIQFQNNGVVDDSQLPKDRFSAERLKGVDSTLKIQPAKLEDSAVYLCASSLDLPSLWPHRYGYTFGSGTRLTVV.

The rearrangement joins TRBV14 to TRBJ1-2; no definite D call. Between the trimmed V and J ends, which lost 4 bases and 5 bases, there was a span of 8 bases. The CDR3 length is 12 residues. Germline lookup yields CDR1 SGHDN and CDR2 FVKESK. Here the CDR3 reads CASSPNGYGYTF. As DNA, the CDR3 is TGTGCCAGCAGCCCAAACGGTTATGGCTACACCTTC.

This clone turned up a few times. The chain recombines TRBV15 with TRBJ1-5; 9 nucleotides line up with TRBD1. The V segment lost 6 bases and the J segment 4 bases; nucleotides outside the gene matches: 4. Per the germline V gene, CDR1 is LNHNV and CDR2 is YYDKDF (reference sequence). The CDR3 length is 14 residues. CDR3 bases: TGTGCCACCAGTACCGGGACAGGGAATCAGCCCCAGCATTTT. It yields the protein CATSTGTGNQPQHF.

This chain connects TRBV15 to TRBJ1-2; 7 bases map to TRBD1. Germline V gene data show CDR1 as LNHNV and CDR2 as YYDKDF (reference sequence). The ends lost 1 base at V and 5 bases at J; junction bases unmatched: 10. CDR3 length: 16 amino acids. As DNA, the CDR3 is TGTGCCACCAGCAGAGTTGGACAGGAAGAACTTTATGGCTACACCTTC. It specifies CATSRVGQEELYGYTF.

The chain is built from TRBV2 and TRBJ2-2; the D call may be TRBD1 or TRBD2 (5 bases each). The CDR3 covers 14 residues. The V and J ends lost 9 bases and 5 bases respectively, with 16 bases between them. Per germline, CDR1 SNHLY and CDR2 FYNNEI. The CDR3, as DNA: TGTGCCAGTTCTTGGGACCTCGGGACCGGGGAGCTGTTTTTT. Residues: CASSWDLGTGELFF.

The rearrangement uses TRBV15 and TRBJ2-6; the D call may be TRBD1 or TRBD2 (5 bases each). The length of the CDR3 is 16 residues. The V gene's germline CDR1 is LNHNV and CDR2 YYDKDF (reference sequence). Trimming removed 1 base at V and 0 bases at J, with 7 bases between. The CDR3 reads CATSRGGSSGANVLTF. The CDR3 DNA sequence: TGTGCCACCAGCAGAGGGGGGAGCTCTGGGGCCAACGTCCTGACTTTC.

The rearrangement joins TRBV27 to TRBJ1-2, with D tentatively TRBD1 (6 bases). CDR1 MNHEY and CDR2 SMNVEV come from the germline V gene (reference sequence). Trimming shortened V by 1 base and J by 8 bases, and 14 bases separated the two germline ends. CDR3 size: 14 residues. The CDR3 DNA reads TGTGCCAGCAGTTTATGGGGGGGGGCCGAGGGCTACACCTTC. Amino acids: CASSLWGGAEGYTF.

This sequence joins TRBV18 and TRBJ2-2, with 9 positions matching TRBD2. V was clipped by 3 bases and J by 3 bases; unmatched bases: 8. Germline V gene sequence: CDR1 KGHSH, CDR2 LQKENI. The CDR3 sequence is 17 residues long. The chain's CDR3 is CASSPRRGGADTGELFF. The CDR3 nucleotides read TGTGCCAGCTCACCCCGGCGGGGGGGCGCAGACACCGGGGAGCTGTTTTTT.

The chain links TRBV4-1 to TRBJ2-7; D uncertain. This CDR3 is built from 16 residues. The V gene's germline CDR1 is MGHRA and CDR2 YSYEKL. V was trimmed by 3 bases and J by 0 bases, leaving 15 bases between them. CDR3 loop: CASSQVLQRSSYEQYF. CDR3 DNA: TGCGCCAGCAGCCAGGTCCTACAGAGAAGCTCCTACGAGCAGTACTTC.

The chain carries TRBV19 and TRBJ2-5; D perhaps matches TRBD1 (6 bases). Germline CDR1 and CDR2: LNHDA and SQIVND (reference sequence). The length of the CDR3 is 13 residues. The V gene lost 4 bases and the J gene lost 5 bases, with 11 bases spanning the gap. In nucleotides, the CDR3 is TGTGCCAGTAGTAGGGGACATAGCGAGACCCAGTACTTC. As protein: CASSRGHSETQYF.

This clone was observed a few times. This chain links TRBV7-2 with TRBJ2-3, with D uncertain. Per the germline V gene, CDR1 is SGHTA and CDR2 is FQGNSA. This CDR3 contains 14 residues. The V and J ends lost 3 bases and 2 bases respectively, with 9 bases between them. The CDR3 loop reads CASSFDISTDTQYF. The CDR3 DNA is TGTGCCAGCAGCTTTGACATATCCACAGATACGCAGTATTTT.

The genes are TRBV30 and TRBJ1-1, with D tentatively TRBD1 (5 bases). This CDR3 region has 15 residues. The V and J ends lost 6 bases and 1 base respectively, with 18 bases between them. CDR1 and CDR2 (germline): GTSNPN, SVGIG (reference sequence). This CDR3 is CACGSRAGGNTEAFF. In nucleotides, the CDR3 is TGTGCCTGCGGATCCAGGGCCGGGGGGAACACTGAAGCTTTCTTT.

The chain combines TRBV11-3 with TRBJ2-7, with 7 bases that match TRBD1. V was clipped by 5 bases and J by 6 bases; unmatched bases: 4. This CDR3 contains 12 residues. CDR1 is SGHNT, CDR2 YENEEA, per germline. CDR3 in DNA: TGTGCCAGCAGCAGACAGGGCAGCGAGCAGTACTTC. Translated: CASSRQGSEQYF. The full variable domain, rest sourced from reference TRBV11-3 and TRBJ2-7, is EAGVVQSPRYKIIEKKQPVAFWCNPISGHNTLYWYLQNLGQGPELLIRYENEEAVDDSQLPKDRFSAERLKGVDSTLKIQPAELGDSAVYLCASSRQGSEQYFGPGTRLTVT.

This chain links TRBV30 with TRBJ1-5; D remains ambiguous. V lost 0 bases and J 10 bases, leaving 19 bases between the germline ends. The CDR3 length is 15 residues. CDR1 GTSNPN and CDR2 SVGIG come from the germline V gene (reference sequence). The CDR3 nucleotides read TGTGCCTGGAGTGTACTCTGGCCACGAGGCGCTCCCCAGCATTTT. Protein product: CAWSVLWPRGAPQHF.